This T cell receptor (beta chain) was sequenced for a study of preoperative IRX-2 immunotherapy in early breast cancer. Treatment specified: preoperative locoregional IRX-2 cytokine immunotherapy. Samples came from a phase Ib trial of preoperative locoregional IRX-2 cytokine immunotherapy. Only in-frame clones appear in the TCRdb table, and some are missing; sequencing was by immunoSEQ multiplex PCR. The sample includes some 99,000 clones, 80% to 90% of them seen just once. The sequence was obtained from a human donor with breast cancer. The sample consisted of tumor tissue, taken after IRX-2 immunotherapy.

For the CDR3, the DNA is TGTGCCAGCAGTCGAGGTAGCGGGGGGGCCCCAGAGACCCAGTACTTC. Encoded protein: CASSRGSGGAPETQYF. The chain employs TRBV2 and TRBJ2-5, with 11 bases that match TRBD2. The V gene end was trimmed by 5 bases and the J gene end by 4 bases; junction bases not matched to a gene: 9. The CDR3 has 16 residues. Germline V gene data show CDR1 as SNHLY and CDR2 as FYNNEI.